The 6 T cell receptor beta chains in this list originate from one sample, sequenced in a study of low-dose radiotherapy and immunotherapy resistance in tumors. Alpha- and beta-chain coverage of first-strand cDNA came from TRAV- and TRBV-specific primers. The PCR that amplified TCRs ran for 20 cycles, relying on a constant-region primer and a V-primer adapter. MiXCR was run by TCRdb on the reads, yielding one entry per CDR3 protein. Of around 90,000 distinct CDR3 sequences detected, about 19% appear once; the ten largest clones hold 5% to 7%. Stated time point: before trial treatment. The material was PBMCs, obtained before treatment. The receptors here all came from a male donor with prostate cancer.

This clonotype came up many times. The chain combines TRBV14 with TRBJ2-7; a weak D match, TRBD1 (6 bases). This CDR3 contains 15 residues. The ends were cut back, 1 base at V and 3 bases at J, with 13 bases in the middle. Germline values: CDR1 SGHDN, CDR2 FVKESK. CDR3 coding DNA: TGTGCCAGCAGCCAAGGGGACATCAGTGTCTACGAGCAGTACTTC. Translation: CASSQGDISVYEQYF.

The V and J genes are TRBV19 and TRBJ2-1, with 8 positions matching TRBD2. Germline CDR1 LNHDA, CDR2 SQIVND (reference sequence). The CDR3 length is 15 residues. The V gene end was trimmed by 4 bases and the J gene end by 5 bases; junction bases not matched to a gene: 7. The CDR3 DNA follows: TGTGCCAGTAGTAGGGGACTAGTCGCAAACAATGAGCAGTTCTTC. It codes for CASSRGLVANNEQFF.

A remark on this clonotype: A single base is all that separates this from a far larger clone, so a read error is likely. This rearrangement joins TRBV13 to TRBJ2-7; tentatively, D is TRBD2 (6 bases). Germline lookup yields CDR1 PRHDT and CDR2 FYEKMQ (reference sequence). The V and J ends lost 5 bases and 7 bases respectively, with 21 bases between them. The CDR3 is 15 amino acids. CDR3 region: CASSLPAGSLDEQYF. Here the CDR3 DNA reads TGTGCCAGCAGCCTACCTGCCGGGAGTCTCGATGAGCAGTACTTC. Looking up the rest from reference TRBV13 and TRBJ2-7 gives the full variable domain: AAGVIQSPRHLIKEKRETATLKCYPIPRHDTVYWYQQGPGQDPQFLISFYEKMQSDKGSIPDRFSAQQFSDYHSELNMSSLELGDSALYFCASSLPAGSLDEQYFGPGTRLTVT.

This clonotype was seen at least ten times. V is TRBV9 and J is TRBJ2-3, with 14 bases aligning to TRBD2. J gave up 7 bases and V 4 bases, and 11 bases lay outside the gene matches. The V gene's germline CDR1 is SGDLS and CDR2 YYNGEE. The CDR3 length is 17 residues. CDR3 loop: CASSLSGLAGAPNTQYF. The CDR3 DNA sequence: TGTGCCAGCAGCCTCTCGGGACTAGCGGGAGCTCCCAATACGCAGTATTTT.

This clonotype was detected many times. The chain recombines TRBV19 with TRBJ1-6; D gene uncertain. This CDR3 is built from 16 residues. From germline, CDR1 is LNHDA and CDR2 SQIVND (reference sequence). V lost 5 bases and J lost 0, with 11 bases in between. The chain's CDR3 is CASSLRTGSYNSPLHF. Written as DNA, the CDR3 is TGTGCCAGTAGTCTAAGGACCGGCTCCTATAATTCACCCCTCCACTTT.

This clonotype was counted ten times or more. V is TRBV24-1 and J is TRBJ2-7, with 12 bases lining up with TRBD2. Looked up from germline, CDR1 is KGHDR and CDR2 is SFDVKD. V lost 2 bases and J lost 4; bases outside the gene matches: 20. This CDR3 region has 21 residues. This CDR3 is CATSDSGNSPSGRAIGYEQYF. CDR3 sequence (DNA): TGTGCCACCAGTGATTCTGGCAACTCACCTAGCGGGAGGGCGATCGGATACGAGCAGTACTTC.